The 28 T cell receptor beta chains presented below share a single source sample, sequenced in a study of read filtering for tumor transcriptome and immune sequencing. Molecular barcoded adaptors covering alpha/delta and beta/gamma chains were used on 400 to 450 ng RNA. MiXCR, applied by TCRdb to the reads, yields one record per CDR3 protein. The sample records fewer than 30,000 distinct CDR3 sequences, about 20% being singletons. Input material: a population of CD138-negative cells sorted from bone marrow. The receptors originated from a donor aged 40 or over with multiple myeloma.

This clonotype was observed a handful of times. This chain's CDR3 is CASSDRLGTEAFF. CDR3 DNA sequence: TGTGCCAGCTCCGACAGGCTAGGGACTGAAGCTTTCTTT. The genes are TRBV6-1 and TRBJ1-1; tentatively, D is TRBD1 (6 bases). The length of the CDR3 is 13 residues. V gave up 8 bases and J gave up 5 bases, with 15 bases separating them. Germline V gene sequence: CDR1 MNHNS, CDR2 SASEGT.

The V and J genes are TRBV7-2 and TRBJ1-5, with TRBD1 as a possible D gene (5 bases). V was trimmed by 5 bases and J by 5 bases, leaving 13 bases between them. The CDR3 is 14 amino acids. The germline V gene has CDR1 SGHTA and CDR2 FQGNSA. The CDR3 coding sequence is TGTGCCAGCAGCCCAGGGCTGGGGGATCAGCCCCAGCATTTT. Its translation: CASSPGLGDQPQHF.

This clonotype has a handful of counts. Possible read error: a much larger clone is one base away. V gene TRBV20-1 combines with J gene TRBJ2-1; possibly TRBD1 for D (6 bases). The CDR3 has 13 residues. Germline CDR1 reads DFQATT; CDR2 reads SNEGSKA (reference sequence). CDR3 residues: CRADRTQISGQFF. CDR3 DNA: TGCCGTGCCGACAGGACCCAAATCTCGGGGCAGTTCTTC.

The CDR3, as DNA: TGTGCCAGCAGTGAAGCCGGCAGGGGGATTTGGAACTATGGCTACACCTTC. It translates to CASSEAGRGIWNYGYTF. This chain links TRBV6-1 with TRBJ1-2, with 7 bases fitting TRBD1. The CDR3 is made up of 17 amino acids. Trimming at V came to 0 bases and at J to 2 bases, leaving 9 bases not matched to a gene. Per germline, CDR1 MNHNS and CDR2 SASEGT.

This clonotype was seen ten or more times. The rearrangement links TRBV5-1 to TRBJ2-5; 13 bases map to TRBD2. J lost 5 bases, V lost 2 bases, and 6 bases had no gene match. From germline, CDR1 is SGHRS and CDR2 YFSETQ. This CDR3 has 16 amino acids. The CDR3 sequence: CASSFTSGGAAETQYF. The CDR3 nucleotides are TGCGCCAGCAGCTTCACTAGCGGGGGGGCCGCCGAGACCCAGTACTTC.

The chain joins TRBV5-1 to TRBJ2-7; 16 nucleotides match TRBD2. V lost 4 bases, J lost 2 bases, and 6 bases stayed unmatched. The CDR3 length is 17 residues. Germline values: CDR1 SGHRS, CDR2 YFSETQ. The DNA for the CDR3 is TGCGCCAGCAGCGGGACTAGCGGGGGGGCGAAGACCTACGAGCAGTACTTC. This encodes CASSGTSGGAKTYEQYF.

As regards this clonotype: One base separates it from a far larger clone, so it is likely a read error. The rearrangement joins TRBV10-3 to TRBJ2-1; TRBD2 agrees at 11 bases. This CDR3 is built from 17 residues. Germline V CDR1 and CDR2: ENHRY, SYGVKD. The CDR3: CASSEETSGVYDNGQFF. The CDR3, as DNA: TGTGCCAGCAGTGAAGAGACTAGCGGGGTGTATGACAATGGGCAGTTCTTC.

This clonotype was counted at least ten times. The chain combines TRBV6-6 with TRBJ2-1; D is uncertain. The CDR3 loop spans 14 amino acids. Germline CDR1 MNHNY, CDR2 SVGAGI (reference sequence). With 2 bases removed from V and 8 bases from J, the gap between germline ends came to 13 bases. In DNA form, the CDR3 reads TGTGCCAGCAGTTACGGGGAATCTGTTTATGAGCAGTTCTTC. It codes for CASSYGESVYEQFF.

Many counts were recorded for this clonotype. The chain is built from TRBV29-1 and TRBJ2-7; tentatively, D is TRBD1 or TRBD2 (5 bases each). The germline CDR1 and CDR2 sequences are SQVTM and ANQGSEA. CDR3 length equals 11 residues. V was shortened by 7 bases and J by 3 bases, with 10 bases between the two germline ends. CDR3 region: CSGRENYEQYF. CDR3 coding DNA: TGCAGCGGCAGGGAGAACTACGAGCAGTACTTC.

This chain links TRBV7-2 with TRBJ2-5, with D tentatively TRBD2 (5 bases). Germline V CDR1 and CDR2: SGHTA, FQGNSA. The CDR3 covers 17 residues. V lost 1 base and J lost 0, with 15 bases in between. The CDR3 DNA reads TGTGCCAGCAGCTTAGGTCCGTCGGGCGGGTACCAAGAGACCCAGTACTTC. Its translation: CASSLGPSGGYQETQYF. Using reference TRBV7-2 and TRBJ2-5 for the parts outside the CDR3, the full variable domain is GAGVSQSPSNKVTEKGKDVELRCDPISGHTALYWYRQSLGQGLEFLIYFQGNSAPDKSGLPSDRFSAERTGGSVSTLTIQRTQQEDSAVYLCASSLGPSGGYQETQYFGPGTRLLVL.

In this sample, this clonotype turned up once. This clone may be a read error of a much larger clone one base away. This chain uses TRBV6-6 with TRBJ1-1; tentatively, D is TRBD1 (5 bases). The V end was cut by 11 bases, the J end by 4 bases, with 20 bases between. CDR1 and CDR2 from the germline V gene are MNHNY and SVGAGI (reference sequence). The CDR3 sequence is 14 residues long. CDR3 sequence reads: CAGAPGLGSTEAFF. The CDR3, as DNA: TGTGCCGGCGCACCGGGACTGGGGAGCACTGAAGCTTTCTTT.

Here the CDR3 reads CASSVGLAGADTQYF. CDR3 coding DNA: TGTGCCAGCAGCGTAGGACTAGCGGGCGCAGATACGCAGTATTTT. J is TRBJ2-3 and V is TRBV9; 10 bases line up with TRBD2. The CDR3 contains 15 residues. The V segment lost 0 bases and the J segment 4 bases; nucleotides outside the gene matches: 2. In germline, CDR1 is SGDLS, CDR2 YYNGEE.

This clonotype occurred many times. The rearrangement links TRBV29-1 to TRBJ1-1; D is possibly TRBD1 (6 bases). Germline-derived CDR1 and CDR2 are SQVTM and ANQGSEA. CDR3 size: 11 residues. V was clipped by 4 bases and J by 11 bases, with 14 bases between them. The CDR3 DNA reads TGCAGCGTTGGAGGGGGGCTCGAGGCTTTCTTT. Residues: CSVGGGLEAFF.

To note about this clonotype: A much larger clone sits a single nucleotide away, making a read error possible. The chain employs TRBV30 and TRBJ1-1, with no clear D. V was pared by 3 bases and J by 3 bases, with 11 bases between. The length of the CDR3 is 13 residues. Germline V gene sequence: CDR1 GTSNPN, CDR2 SVGIG (reference sequence). The CDR3 spells CAWRWLGHTEAFF. CDR3 DNA: TGTGCCTGGAGATGGTTAGGGCACACTGAAGCTTTCTTT.

J is TRBJ1-5 and V is TRBV20-1; D not resolved. The CDR3 is made up of 17 amino acids. From germline, CDR1 is DFQATT and CDR2 SNEGSKA (reference sequence). V lost 6 bases to trimming and J lost 2 bases, with 23 bases between them. The CDR3 region is CSAAEAAVVRGNQPQHF. CDR3 in DNA: TGCAGTGCCGCCGAGGCGGCCGTGGTTAGGGGCAATCAGCCCCAGCATTTT.

This clonotype appeared a few times. The V and J genes are TRBV7-6 and TRBJ1-5, with D possibly being TRBD1 (6 bases). The germline V gene encodes CDR1 SGHVS and CDR2 FNYEAQ. V dropped 1 base and J dropped 6 bases, with 13 bases sitting between them. The CDR3 has 15 residues. Here the CDR3 DNA reads TGTGCCAGCAGCTTAGTAGGGGGGCAGGCTCAGCCCCAGCATTTT. This codes for CASSLVGGQAQPQHF.

This clonotype has a count of ten or more. The V and J genes are TRBV7-8 and TRBJ1-6; D unclear. V was cut by 2 bases and J by 7 bases, with 15 bases left in between. CDR3 length: 16 amino acids. The V gene's germline CDR1 is SGHVS and CDR2 FQNEAQ. The CDR3 region is CASSLMPRSGNSPLHF. CDR3 nucleotides: TGTGCCAGCAGCTTAATGCCCCGTAGCGGGAATTCACCCCTCCACTTT.

This clonotype was observed at least ten times. The rearrangement joins TRBV19 to TRBJ2-5, with D perhaps TRBD1 or TRBD2 (6 bases each). Germline V gene data show CDR1 as LNHDA and CDR2 as SQIVND (reference sequence). With 6 bases removed from V and 1 base from J, the gap between germline ends came to 15 bases. The CDR3 consists of 15 residues. The CDR3 DNA reads as TGTGCCAGTAGGCACGGCCGGGGGCGCCAAGAGACCCAGTACTTC. Protein product: CASRHGRGRQETQYF.

The V call is TRBV7-2, the J call TRBJ1-5, with D unclear. Trimming removed 5 bases at V and 3 bases at J, with 11 bases between. The length of the CDR3 is 14 residues. CDR1 and CDR2 (germline): SGHTA, FQGNSA. The CDR3 here is CASSNNGPNQPQHF. Here the CDR3 DNA reads TGTGCCAGCAGCAATAACGGTCCCAATCAGCCCCAGCATTTT.

A note on this clonotype: A single base is all that separates this from a far larger clone, so a read error is likely. The chain carries TRBV7-3 and TRBJ2-1; 8 bases line up with TRBD1. V shed 6 bases and J 10 bases; nucleotides not matched to a gene: 17. Germline values: CDR1 SGHTA, CDR2 FQGTGA. There are 16 residues in the CDR3. CDR3 loop: CASRDPGTGPSYEQFF. The CDR3 DNA reads TGTGCCAGCAGGGACCCCGGGACAGGCCCTTCCTACGAGCAGTTCTTC.

By share, this clonotype counts as medium-sized. The chain combines TRBV11-2 with TRBJ2-1; tentative D call: TRBD2 (7 bases). CDR3 length: 14 residues. The germline CDR1 and CDR2 sequences are SGHAT and FQNNGV. The V gene lost 0 bases and the J gene lost 9 bases, with 12 bases spanning the gap. As DNA, the CDR3 is TGTGCCAGCAGCTTAGATCGGGGGGCCATTGAGCAGTTCTTC. It specifies CASSLDRGAIEQFF. Using reference TRBV11-2 and TRBJ2-1 for the parts outside the CDR3, the full variable domain is EAGVAQSPRYKIIEKRQSVAFWCNPISGHATLYWYQQILGQGPKLLIQFQNNGVVDDSQLPKDRFSAERLKGVDSTLKIQPAKLEDSAVYLCASSLDRGAIEQFFGPGTRLTVL.

Only a few counts were recorded for this clonotype. The gene calls are TRBV2 and TRBJ1-5, with no clear D. CDR3 size: 14 residues. Germline-derived CDR1 and CDR2 are SNHLY and FYNNEI. The ends were cut back, 1 base at V and 2 bases at J, with 6 bases in the middle. The CDR3 bases are TGTGCCAGCAGTGAAGGAAGGGGCAATCAGCCCCAGCATTTT. Translating it yields CASSEGRGNQPQHF. The full variable domain, rest sourced from reference TRBV2 and TRBJ1-5, is EPEVTQTPSHQVTQMGQEVILRCVPISNHLYFYWYRQILGQKVEFLVSFYNNEISEKSEIFDDQFSVERPDGSNFTLKIRSTKLEDSAMYFCASSEGRGNQPQHFGDGTRLSIL.

This clonotype showed up many times. The CDR3 sequence is CASSFAGTSGQFF. In DNA, the CDR3 is TGTGCCAGCAGCTTCGCAGGGACTAGCGGGCAGTTCTTC. The chain carries TRBV7-3 and TRBJ2-1; 11 nucleotides match TRBD2. The germline CDR1 and CDR2 sequences are SGHTA and FQGTGA. There are 13 residues in the CDR3. With 3 bases clipped from V and 12 bases from J, the junction kept 4 bases outside the gene matches.

This chain links TRBV7-8 with TRBJ1-2; D possibly corresponds to TRBD1 (6 bases). CDR1 is SGHVS and CDR2 is FQNEAQ in the germline V gene. The germline V and J ends were trimmed by 1 base and 5 bases, with 8 bases remaining between them. This CDR3 has 13 amino acids. The CDR3 protein is CASSLGQEYGYTF. CDR3 nucleotides: TGTGCCAGCAGCTTAGGACAGGAATATGGCTACACCTTC.

A remark on this clonotype: At one end, the junction sequence differs from germline, possibly due to a read error. CDR3 nucleotides: TGTGCCAGCAGCCCCGACAGGGGCGCGAACACCGGGGACCTGCTTTTT. It codes for CASSPDRGANTGDLLF. V and J are TRBV7-8 and TRBJ2-2; 8 bases agree with TRBD1. Germline V gene sequence: CDR1 SGHVS, CDR2 FQNEAQ. This CDR3 has 16 residues.

A few counts support this clonotype. The rearrangement links TRBV10-3 to TRBJ2-7; 7 bases fit TRBD1. The germline CDR1 and CDR2 sequences are ENHRY and SYGVKD. The CDR3 spans 14 residues. J lost 2 bases, V lost 6 bases, and 7 bases had no gene match. The CDR3 DNA reads TGTGCCATCAGCCAAATTGGGACAGCCTACGAGCAGTACTTC. Protein: CAISQIGTAYEQYF.

There are many counts of this clonotype. V usage is TRBV6-1 and J usage is TRBJ1-1; tentatively, D is TRBD1 (6 bases). The length of the CDR3 is 13 residues. V gave up 4 bases and J gave up 7 bases, with 13 bases separating them. Germline values: CDR1 MNHNS, CDR2 SASEGT. Written as DNA, the CDR3 is TGTGCCAGCAGTGGTCAGGGGCGGGGTGAAGCTTTCTTT. This sequence encodes CASSGQGRGEAFF.

This clonotype has just a few counts. This chain links TRBV20-1 with TRBJ1-2; 7 bases align to TRBD1. The CDR3 contains 13 residues. From germline, CDR1 is DFQATT and CDR2 SNEGSKA (reference sequence). Germline trimming cut 5 bases from V and 6 bases from J; bases unmatched to any gene: 9. The CDR3 coding sequence is TGCAGTGCTTTACAGGGGATTCAGGATGGCTACACCTTC. It is translated as CSALQGIQDGYTF.